The 15 T cell receptor beta chains in this list originate from one sample, sequenced in a study of cytomegalovirus exposure and HLA in healthy donors. Here immunoSEQ multiplex PCR was the method, and the copy in TCRdb shows in-frame clones only, minus some. The sample consists of some 220,000 clones, around 90% of them appearing once. The sequenced sample consisted of PBMCs. These receptors came from a woman aged 18-29 years in good health and CMV-seronegative.

CDR3 sequence (DNA): TGCGCCAGCGCCTCCGACAGGGACACTGAAGCTTTCTTT. It specifies CASASDRDTEAFF. V is TRBV5-1 and J is TRBJ1-1; 7 nucleotides align to TRBD1. Germline CDR1 SGHRS, CDR2 YFSETQ. The ends lost 7 bases at V and 3 bases at J; junction bases unmatched: 6. CDR3 length equals 13 residues.

The chain recombines TRBV5-8 with TRBJ1-2, with D uncertain. Germline V lookup: CDR1 SGHTS, CDR2 YDEGEE. Deletions cut 1 base from V and 7 bases from J, with 14 bases between. CDR3 size: 14 residues. The CDR3 reads CASSLYGVRIGYTF. Here the CDR3 DNA reads TGTGCCAGCAGCTTGTACGGGGTCCGGATTGGCTACACCTTC.

The V gene is TRBV15, the J gene TRBJ2-1; 10 positions match TRBD1. The CDR3 totals 15 residues. From germline, CDR1 is LNHNV and CDR2 YYDKDF (reference sequence). With 0 bases clipped from V and 8 bases from J, the junction kept 4 bases outside the gene matches. DNA for the CDR3: TGTGCCACCAGCAGAGACAAGGGACAGGGGCATGAGCAGTTCTTC. Protein: CATSRDKGQGHEQFF.

This clone came up a few times. The chain carries TRBV19 and TRBJ1-6, with 11 nucleotides matching TRBD1. Germline trimming cut 4 bases from V and 3 bases from J; bases unmatched to any gene: 8. In germline, CDR1 is LNHDA, CDR2 SQIVND (reference sequence). The CDR3 totals 18 residues. CDR3 DNA: TGTGCCAGTAGTACGTTCGGGACAGGGGGAGTCTATAATTCACCCCTCCACTTT. Its translation: CASSTFGTGGVYNSPLHF.

The CDR3 loop is CASTSGTALTYEQYF. In DNA form, the CDR3 reads TGCGCCAGCACTTCGGGGACAGCACTGACTTACGAGCAGTACTTC. V is TRBV5-1 and J is TRBJ2-7; 7 bases align to TRBD1. Germline CDR1 and CDR2: SGHRS and YFSETQ. Trimming took 6 bases from V and 4 from J; bases not matched to a gene: 13. CDR3 size: 15 residues.

The chain employs TRBV9 and TRBJ2-3, with a tentative D call TRBD2 (6 bases). The V gene lost 0 bases and the J gene lost 1 base, with 12 bases spanning the gap. Per the germline V gene, CDR1 is SGDLS and CDR2 is YYNGEE. The CDR3 has 16 amino acids. DNA of the CDR3: TGTGCCAGCAGCGTAGGGGCGGGACCCCGCACAGATACGCAGTATTTT. Amino acids: CASSVGAGPRTDTQYF. The full variable domain, with the rest looked up from reference TRBV9 and TRBJ2-3, is DSGVTQTPKHLITATGQRVTLRCSPRSGDLSVYWYQQSLDQGLQFLIQYYNGEERAKGNILERFSAQQFPDLHSELNLSSLELGDSALYFCASSVGAGPRTDTQYFGPGTRLTVL.

The rearrangement uses TRBV30 and TRBJ2-3; 8 positions agree with TRBD2. The CDR3 length is 16 residues. CDR1 GTSNPN and CDR2 SVGIG come from the germline V gene (reference sequence). Trimming cost V 0 bases and J 2 bases; bases outside gene matches: 7. CDR3: CAWSVGGRRYTDTQYF. CDR3 nucleotides: TGTGCCTGGAGTGTAGGCGGGAGGAGATACACAGATACGCAGTATTTT. Combining the CDR3 with reference TRBV30 and TRBJ2-3 gives the whole variable domain SQTIHQWPATLVQPVGSPLSLECTVEGTSNPNLYWYRQAAGRGLQLLFYSVGIGQISSEVPQNLSASRPQDRQFILSSKKLLLSDSGFYLCAWSVGGRRYTDTQYFGPGTRLTVL.

The chain links TRBV2 to TRBJ1-1; D perhaps matches TRBD1 (5 bases). The CDR3 has 13 residues. The V and J ends lost 6 bases and 1 base respectively, with 9 bases between them. CDR1 SNHLY and CDR2 FYNNEI come from the germline V gene. The CDR3 is CASRDRQNTEAFF. The CDR3 DNA reads TGTGCCAGCAGAGACAGACAGAACACTGAAGCTTTCTTT.

This sequence joins TRBV27 and TRBJ2-2; 9 bases map to TRBD1. CDR1 is MNHEY and CDR2 is SMNVEV in the germline V gene (reference sequence). With 6 bases clipped from V and 5 bases from J, the junction kept 4 bases outside the gene matches. This CDR3 comprises 14 residues. DNA for the CDR3: TGTGCCAGCAGGGAACAGGGGGCAACCGGGGAGCTGTTTTTT. As protein: CASREQGATGELFF.

J is TRBJ2-5 and V is TRBV28; D remains ambiguous. The CDR3 runs 12 residues. Trimming removed 4 bases from V and 3 bases from J, with 6 bases in between. Germline CDR1 and CDR2: MDHEN and SYDVKM. CDR3 residues: CASSSSEETQYF. The CDR3 DNA is TGTGCCAGCAGTTCGTCCGAAGAGACCCAGTACTTC.

The V and J genes are TRBV11-2 and TRBJ1-2; possible D gene TRBD1, 6 bases. Germline V gene data show CDR1 as SGHAT and CDR2 as FQNNGV. V shed 5 bases and J shed 2 bases, with 15 bases lying between them. The CDR3 loop spans 15 amino acids. Here the CDR3 DNA reads TGTGCCAGCAGCACAACGGGACAAGGGAACTATGGCTACACCTTC. Its protein is CASSTTGQGNYGYTF.

For the CDR3, the DNA is TGTGCCAGCAGCTTAGATTTAGGGCGGGGGACTGAAGCTTTCTTT. Translating gives CASSLDLGRGTEAFF. The genes are TRBV11-2 and TRBJ1-1; D is perhaps TRBD1 (5 bases). The CDR3 length is 15 residues. Germline CDR1 is SGHAT and CDR2 is FQNNGV. Trimming left V 0 bases short and J 5 bases short, with 13 bases between. Looking up the rest from reference TRBV11-2 and TRBJ1-1 gives the full variable domain: EAGVAQSPRYKIIEKRQSVAFWCNPISGHATLYWYQQILGQGPKLLIQFQNNGVVDDSQLPKDRFSAERLKGVDSTLKIQPAKLEDSAVYLCASSLDLGRGTEAFFGQGTRLTVV.

V and J are TRBV19 and TRBJ2-7; D not certain. The CDR3 totals 13 residues. From germline, CDR1 is LNHDA and CDR2 SQIVND (reference sequence). With 5 bases removed from V and 2 bases from J, the gap between germline ends came to 10 bases. CDR3 sequence: CASSWAGAYEQYF. The CDR3 DNA reads as TGTGCCAGTAGTTGGGCAGGCGCCTACGAGCAGTACTTC. Complete variable domain (other parts from reference TRBV19 and TRBJ2-7): DGGITQSPKYLFRKEGQNVTLSCEQNLNHDAMYWYRQDPGQGLRLIYYSQIVNDFQKGDIAEGYSVSREKKESFPLTVTSAQKNPTAFYLCASSWAGAYEQYFGPGTRLTVT.

The chain joins TRBV11-2 to TRBJ2-5; TRBD1 matches at 7 bases. The CDR3 runs to 14 residues. V shed 4 bases and J 5 bases; nucleotides not matched to a gene: 7. The germline gives CDR1 SGHAT, CDR2 FQNNGV. Here the CDR3 reads CASSYTRGKETQYF. The CDR3 bases are TGTGCCAGCAGCTACACCAGGGGGAAGGAGACCCAGTACTTC. Using reference TRBV11-2 and TRBJ2-5 for the parts outside the CDR3, the full variable domain is EAGVAQSPRYKIIEKRQSVAFWCNPISGHATLYWYQQILGQGPKLLIQFQNNGVVDDSQLPKDRFSAERLKGVDSTLKIQPAKLEDSAVYLCASSYTRGKETQYFGPGTRLLVL.

This clone was counted a few times. The CDR3: CASSPAGGAQPQHF. CDR3 in DNA: TGTGCCAGCAGTCCTGCAGGGGGCGCGCAGCCCCAGCATTTT. The V gene is TRBV2, the J gene TRBJ1-5; TRBD1 agrees at 8 bases. The V and J ends lost 5 bases and 7 bases, in that order; junction bases with no gene match: 7. CDR1 and CDR2 from the germline V gene are SNHLY and FYNNEI. The CDR3 is 14 residues long.